Below, one TCR beta chain is given with its context. Sequenced by immunoSEQ multiplex PCR; TCRdb stores in-frame clones only, minus some. Of about 350,000 clones in the sample, approximately 90% were seen once. The data stem from a study of Ad26.COV2.S vaccination and SARS-CoV-2 variants. Germline V gives CDR1 KGHSH, CDR2 LQKENI. The CDR3 is 15 residues long. With 3 bases clipped from V and 3 bases from J, the junction kept 5 bases outside the gene matches. The chain carries TRBV18 and TRBJ1-1; the match to TRBD1 covers 9 bases. The sequenced sample was peripheral blood, obtained after recovery from COVID-19. This sequence was found in a human donor who had recovered from COVID-19. The CDR3 bases are TGTGCCAGCTCACCGGAGACAGGGGGTCACACTGAAGCTTTCTTT. It specifies CASSPETGGHTEAFF.